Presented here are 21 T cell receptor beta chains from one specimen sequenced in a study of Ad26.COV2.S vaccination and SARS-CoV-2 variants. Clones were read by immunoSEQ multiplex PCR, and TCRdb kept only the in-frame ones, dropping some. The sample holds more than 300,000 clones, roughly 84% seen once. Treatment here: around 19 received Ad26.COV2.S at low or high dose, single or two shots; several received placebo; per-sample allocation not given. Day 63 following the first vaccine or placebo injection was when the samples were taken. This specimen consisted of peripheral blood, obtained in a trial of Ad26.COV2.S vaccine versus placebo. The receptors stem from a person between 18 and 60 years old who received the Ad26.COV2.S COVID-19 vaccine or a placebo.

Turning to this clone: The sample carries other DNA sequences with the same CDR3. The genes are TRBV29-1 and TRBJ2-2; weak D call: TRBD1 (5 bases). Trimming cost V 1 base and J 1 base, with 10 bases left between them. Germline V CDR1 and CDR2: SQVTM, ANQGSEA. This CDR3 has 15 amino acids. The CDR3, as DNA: TGCAGCGTTGAAGCAGGGCAGGAGAACACCGGGGAGCTGTTTTTT. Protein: CSVEAGQENTGELFF.

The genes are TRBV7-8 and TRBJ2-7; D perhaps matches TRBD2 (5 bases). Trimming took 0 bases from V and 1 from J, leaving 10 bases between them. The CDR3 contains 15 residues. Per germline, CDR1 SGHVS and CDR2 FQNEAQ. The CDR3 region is CASSLAGGGSYEQYF. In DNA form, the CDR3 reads TGTGCCAGCAGCTTAGCGGGCGGAGGTTCCTACGAGCAGTACTTC.

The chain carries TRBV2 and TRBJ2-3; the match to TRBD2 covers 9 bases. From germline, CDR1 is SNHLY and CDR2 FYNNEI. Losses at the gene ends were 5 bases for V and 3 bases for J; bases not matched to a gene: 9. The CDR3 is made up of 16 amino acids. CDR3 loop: CASSSGGGAGTDTQYF. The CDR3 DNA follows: TGTGCCAGCAGTTCCGGCGGGGGGGCCGGGACAGATACGCAGTATTTT.

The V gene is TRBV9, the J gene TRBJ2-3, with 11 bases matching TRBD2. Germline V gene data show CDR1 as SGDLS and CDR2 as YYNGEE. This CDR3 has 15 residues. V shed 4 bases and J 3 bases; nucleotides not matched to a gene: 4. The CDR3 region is CASSPTSGGTDTQYF. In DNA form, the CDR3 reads TGTGCCAGCAGCCCCACTAGCGGGGGTACAGATACGCAGTATTTT. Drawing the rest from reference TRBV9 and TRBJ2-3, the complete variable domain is DSGVTQTPKHLITATGQRVTLRCSPRSGDLSVYWYQQSLDQGLQFLIQYYNGEERAKGNILERFSAQQFPDLHSELNLSSLELGDSALYFCASSPTSGGTDTQYFGPGTRLTVL.

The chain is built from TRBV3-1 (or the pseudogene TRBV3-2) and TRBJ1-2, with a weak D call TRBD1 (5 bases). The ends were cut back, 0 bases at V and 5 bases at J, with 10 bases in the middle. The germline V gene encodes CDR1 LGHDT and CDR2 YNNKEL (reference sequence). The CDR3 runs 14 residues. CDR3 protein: CASSQDRAGYGYTF. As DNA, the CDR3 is TGTGCCAGCAGCCAAGACAGGGCGGGATATGGCTACACCTTC.

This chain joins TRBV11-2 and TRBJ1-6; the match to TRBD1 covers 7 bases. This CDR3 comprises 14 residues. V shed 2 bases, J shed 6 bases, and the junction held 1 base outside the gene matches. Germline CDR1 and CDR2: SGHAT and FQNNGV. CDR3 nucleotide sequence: TGTGCCAGCAGCTTAAGGGACAGTAATTCACCCCTCCACTTT. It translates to CASSLRDSNSPLHF.

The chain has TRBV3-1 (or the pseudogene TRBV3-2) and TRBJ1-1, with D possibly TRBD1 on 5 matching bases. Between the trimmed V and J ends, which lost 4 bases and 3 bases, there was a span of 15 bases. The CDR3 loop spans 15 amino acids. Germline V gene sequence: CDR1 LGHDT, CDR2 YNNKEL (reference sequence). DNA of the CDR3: TGTGCCAGCAGCCCACAATTGACAGCTTACACTGAAGCTTTCTTT. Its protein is CASSPQLTAYTEAFF.

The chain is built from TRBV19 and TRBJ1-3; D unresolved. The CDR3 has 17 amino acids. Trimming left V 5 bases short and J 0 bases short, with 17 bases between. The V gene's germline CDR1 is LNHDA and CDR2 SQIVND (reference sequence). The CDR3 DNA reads TGTGCCAGTAGTCCCACGCCGGGAGTTACCTCTGGAAACACCATATATTTT. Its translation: CASSPTPGVTSGNTIYF.

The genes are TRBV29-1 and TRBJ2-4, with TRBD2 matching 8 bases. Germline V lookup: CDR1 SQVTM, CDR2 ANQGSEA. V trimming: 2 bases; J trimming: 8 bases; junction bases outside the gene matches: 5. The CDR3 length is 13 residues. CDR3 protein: CSVETGGIDIQYF. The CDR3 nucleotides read TGCAGCGTTGAAACGGGGGGGATTGACATTCAGTACTTC.

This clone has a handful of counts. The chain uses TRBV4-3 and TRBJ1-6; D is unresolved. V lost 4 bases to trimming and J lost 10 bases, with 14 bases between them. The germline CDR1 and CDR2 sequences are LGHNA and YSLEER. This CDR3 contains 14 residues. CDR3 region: CASSRDQGYSPLHF. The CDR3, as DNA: TGCGCCAGCAGCCGAGATCAAGGGTACTCACCCCTCCACTTT.

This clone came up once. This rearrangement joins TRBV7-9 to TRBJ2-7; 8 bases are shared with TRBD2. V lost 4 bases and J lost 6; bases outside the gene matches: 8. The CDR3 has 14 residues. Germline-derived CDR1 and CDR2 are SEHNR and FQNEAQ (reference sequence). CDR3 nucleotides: TGTGCCAGCAGCTCAAGGACTAGCATTGTCGAGCAGTACTTC. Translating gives CASSSRTSIVEQYF.

CDR3 region: CASSMGRGRGETQYF. In DNA, the CDR3 is TGTGCCAGTAGTATGGGCAGGGGGCGGGGAGAGACCCAGTACTTC. The V and J genes are TRBV19 and TRBJ2-5; 8 bases are a match to TRBD1. V trimming: 3 bases; J trimming: 4 bases; junction bases outside the gene matches: 7. The CDR3 sequence is 15 residues long. The germline gives CDR1 LNHDA, CDR2 SQIVND (reference sequence).

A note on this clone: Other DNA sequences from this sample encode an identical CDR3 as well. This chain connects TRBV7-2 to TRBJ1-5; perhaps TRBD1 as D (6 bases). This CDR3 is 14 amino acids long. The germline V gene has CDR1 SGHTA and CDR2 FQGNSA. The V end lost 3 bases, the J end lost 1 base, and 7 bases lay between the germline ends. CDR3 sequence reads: CASSLRGSNQPQHF. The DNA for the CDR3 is TGTGCCAGCAGCTTGAGGGGGAGCAATCAGCCCCAGCATTTT.

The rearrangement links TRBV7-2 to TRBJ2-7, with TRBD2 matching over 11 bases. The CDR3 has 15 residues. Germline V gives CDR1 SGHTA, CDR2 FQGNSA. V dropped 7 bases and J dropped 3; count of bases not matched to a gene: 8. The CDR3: CASIMTSGAIYEQYF. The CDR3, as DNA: TGTGCCAGCATTATGACTAGCGGGGCGATCTACGAGCAGTACTTC.

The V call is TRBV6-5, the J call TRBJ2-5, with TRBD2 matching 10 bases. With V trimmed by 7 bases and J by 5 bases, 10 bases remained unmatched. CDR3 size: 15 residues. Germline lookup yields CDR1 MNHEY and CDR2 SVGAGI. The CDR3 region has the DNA TGTGCCAGCACCCGGACTAGCGGTTGGGGGGAGACCCAGTACTTC. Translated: CASTRTSGWGETQYF.

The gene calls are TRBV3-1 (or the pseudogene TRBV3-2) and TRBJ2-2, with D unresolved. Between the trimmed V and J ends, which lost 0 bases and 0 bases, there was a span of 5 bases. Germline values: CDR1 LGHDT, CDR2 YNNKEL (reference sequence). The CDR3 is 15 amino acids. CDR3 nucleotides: TGTGCCAGCAGCCAAGACTACGCGAACACCGGGGAGCTGTTTTTT. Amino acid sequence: CASSQDYANTGELFF.

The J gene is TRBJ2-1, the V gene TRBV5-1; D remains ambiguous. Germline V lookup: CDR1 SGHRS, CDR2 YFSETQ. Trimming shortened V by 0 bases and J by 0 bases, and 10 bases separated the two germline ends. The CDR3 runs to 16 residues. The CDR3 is CASSLAAASSYNEQFF. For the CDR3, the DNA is TGCGCCAGCAGCTTGGCTGCCGCCAGCTCCTACAATGAGCAGTTCTTC.

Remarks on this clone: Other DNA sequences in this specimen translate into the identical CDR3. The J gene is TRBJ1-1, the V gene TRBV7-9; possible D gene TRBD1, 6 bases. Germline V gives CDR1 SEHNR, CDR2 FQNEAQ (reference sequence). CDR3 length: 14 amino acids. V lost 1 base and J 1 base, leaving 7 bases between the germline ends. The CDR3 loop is CASSLGTANTEAFF. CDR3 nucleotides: TGTGCCAGCAGCTTAGGGACAGCGAACACTGAAGCTTTCTTT.

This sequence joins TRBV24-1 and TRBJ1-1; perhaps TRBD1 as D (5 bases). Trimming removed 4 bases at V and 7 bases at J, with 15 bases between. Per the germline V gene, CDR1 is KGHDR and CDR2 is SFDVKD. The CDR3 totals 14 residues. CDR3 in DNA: TGTGCCACCAGTGACCTCCGACAGCTATGTGAAGCTTTCTTT. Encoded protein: CATSDLRQLCEAFF.

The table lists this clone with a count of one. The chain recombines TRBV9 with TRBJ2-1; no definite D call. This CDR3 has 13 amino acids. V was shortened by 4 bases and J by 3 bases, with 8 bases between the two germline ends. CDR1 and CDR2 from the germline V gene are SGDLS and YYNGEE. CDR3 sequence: CASSTDRYNEQFF. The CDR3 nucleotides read TGTGCCAGCAGCACCGATCGCTACAATGAGCAGTTCTTC.

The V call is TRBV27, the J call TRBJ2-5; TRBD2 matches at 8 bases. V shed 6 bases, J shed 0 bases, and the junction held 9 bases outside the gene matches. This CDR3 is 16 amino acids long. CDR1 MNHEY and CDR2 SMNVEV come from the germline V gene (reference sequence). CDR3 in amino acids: CASRLIAGSHQETQYF. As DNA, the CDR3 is TGTGCCAGCAGACTTATAGCGGGGAGCCACCAAGAGACCCAGTACTTC.